The 32 T cell receptor beta chains given below trace back to one sample, sequenced in a study of T cell responses to AZD1222 COVID-19 vaccine. Assay: immunoSEQ multiplex PCR; the TCRdb copy retains only in-frame clones and omits some. The sample contains 150,000 to 160,000 clones, 88% of which appear only once. The specimen comprised peripheral blood, sampled on day 0 of AZD1222 vaccination. These receptors all stem from an adult in good health.

V gene TRBV12-3 or TRBV12-4 combines with J gene TRBJ1-1; D gene unclear. With 4 bases removed from V and 0 bases from J, the gap between germline ends came to 6 bases. The CDR3 spans 13 residues. The CDR3 sequence is CASSWAMNTEAFF. The CDR3, as DNA: TGTGCCAGCAGTTGGGCGATGAACACTGAAGCTTTCTTT.

The genes are TRBV2 and TRBJ1-1; D unresolved. Germline V gene sequence: CDR1 SNHLY, CDR2 FYNNEI. Trimming took off 5 bases at V and 0 bases at J, with 16 bases between the two ends. This CDR3 comprises 16 residues. The CDR3 is CASSPFSSRMNTEAFF. CDR3 coding DNA: TGTGCCAGCAGTCCCTTCTCGTCACGTATGAACACTGAAGCTTTCTTT.

This clone has only one observation. The chain is built from TRBV4-3 and TRBJ1-2; tentatively, D is TRBD1 (6 bases). V was cut by 3 bases and J by 3 bases, with 14 bases left in between. The CDR3 covers 15 residues. Per the germline V gene, CDR1 is LGHNA and CDR2 is YSLEER. Written as DNA, the CDR3 is TGCGCCAGCAGCCAGATCGGGGGCCGGGACTATGGCTACACCTTC. Translated: CASSQIGGRDYGYTF.

The rearrangement links TRBV4-1 to TRBJ2-2, with 8 nucleotides matching TRBD1. V was pared by 4 bases and J by 2 bases, with 6 bases of the junction left unmatched. CDR1 is MGHRA, CDR2 YSYEKL, per germline. This CDR3 has 16 residues. The CDR3 DNA is TGCGCCAGCAGCCTGGAAGGGACAGGAAACACCGGGGAGCTGTTTTTT. Translated: CASSLEGTGNTGELFF.

This chain joins TRBV5-4 and TRBJ2-1; 7 nucleotides agree with TRBD1. Germline V gene data show CDR1 as SGHNT and CDR2 as YYREEE (reference sequence). CDR3 length equals 14 residues. The V segment lost 4 bases and the J segment 9 bases; nucleotides outside the gene matches: 10. CDR3 in DNA: TGTGCCAGCAGCCTCCGGGACAGAGAGGGTGAGCAGTTCTTC. Translation: CASSLRDREGEQFF.

This rearrangement joins TRBV4-2 to TRBJ1-2; D not resolved. V gave up 1 base and J gave up 6 bases, with 15 bases separating them. From germline, CDR1 is LGHNA and CDR2 YNFKEQ. The CDR3 spans 15 residues. CDR3 region: CASSQARRGGNGYTF. CDR3 nucleotide sequence: TGTGCCAGCAGCCAAGCCCGCCGGGGTGGGAATGGCTACACCTTC.

The CDR3 DNA follows: TGTGCCAGCAGATCGGGACAGGGTTCCACAGATACGCAGTATTTT. This translates into CASRSGQGSTDTQYF. The rearrangement uses TRBV7-9 and TRBJ2-3; TRBD1 aligns across 9 bases. The germline V gene encodes CDR1 SEHNR and CDR2 FQNEAQ (reference sequence). V shed 6 bases, J shed 2 bases, and the junction held 6 bases outside the gene matches. This CDR3 is 15 amino acids long.

The CDR3 nucleotides are TGTGCCAGCAGCCCGTGGGAGAGCTCCTACAATGAGCAGTTCTTC. Residues: CASSPWESSYNEQFF. The V call is TRBV6-2 or TRBV6-3, the J call TRBJ2-1, with a possible D match to TRBD2 (5 bases). The germline V gene has CDR1 MNHEY and CDR2 SVGEGT. The CDR3 consists of 15 residues. V gave up 6 bases and J gave up 0 bases, with 12 bases separating them.

The chain employs TRBV7-2 and TRBJ2-3; D is undetermined. V was clipped by 0 bases and J by 3 bases, with 10 bases between them. The germline V gene has CDR1 SGHTA and CDR2 FQGNSA. The length of the CDR3 is 15 residues. The CDR3 DNA is TGTGCCAGCAGCTTAGCCACGGCTCGGACAGATACGCAGTATTTT. Amino acids: CASSLATARTDTQYF.

The V and J genes are TRBV19 and TRBJ1-4; no definite D call. Germline CDR1 is LNHDA and CDR2 is SQIVND (reference sequence). The CDR3 runs 15 residues. Deletions cut 6 bases from V and 4 bases from J, with 15 bases between. The chain's CDR3 is CASSSPKGSNEKLFF. For the CDR3, the DNA is TGTGCCAGTAGCTCCCCGAAAGGGAGTAATGAAAAACTGTTTTTT.

This clone has a handful of counts. The chain carries TRBV2 and TRBJ2-3; D not certain. The V end lost 0 bases, the J end lost 0 bases, and 7 bases lay between the germline ends. CDR1 is SNHLY, CDR2 FYNNEI, per germline. The CDR3 has 15 residues. CDR3: CASSEALISTDTQYF. CDR3 DNA sequence: TGTGCCAGCAGTGAAGCCTTGATTAGCACAGATACGCAGTATTTT.

This chain joins TRBV7-2 and TRBJ2-1; TRBD1 might be the D (5 bases). V dropped 4 bases and J dropped 7 bases, with 14 bases sitting between them. This CDR3 spans 14 amino acids. Per the germline V gene, CDR1 is SGHTA and CDR2 is FQGNSA. This CDR3 reads CASSSLQGRNEQFF. CDR3 nucleotide sequence: TGTGCCAGCAGCTCCCTCCAGGGTCGGAATGAGCAGTTCTTC.

This rearrangement joins TRBV5-4 to TRBJ2-2, with D possibly being TRBD2 (7 bases). CDR3 length: 20 residues. Per germline, CDR1 SGHNT and CDR2 YYREEE (reference sequence). V was clipped by 4 bases and J by 1 base, with 26 bases between them. The CDR3 spells CASSPGRFVGGHLNTGELFF. The CDR3 DNA reads as TGTGCCAGCAGCCCCGGTCGGTTTGTGGGGGGGCACCTGAACACCGGGGAGCTGTTTTTT.

This chain links TRBV25-1 with TRBJ1-2; D remains ambiguous. V lost 3 bases and J 4 bases, leaving 12 bases between the germline ends. The CDR3 is 14 residues long. CDR1 and CDR2 (germline): MGHDK, SYGVNS. The CDR3 nucleotides read TGTGCCAGCAGTGACACCCAAGGCTCCTATGGCTACACCTTC. It is translated as CASSDTQGSYGYTF.

The chain recombines TRBV18 with TRBJ2-7; weak D call: TRBD1 (6 bases). The CDR3 contains 14 residues. The germline CDR1 and CDR2 sequences are KGHSH and LQKENI. Trimming removed 3 bases at V and 4 bases at J, with 13 bases between. In DNA, the CDR3 is TGTGCCAGCTCACCCGGGACATCGAATTACGAGCAGTACTTC. Amino acids: CASSPGTSNYEQYF.

The gene calls are TRBV3-1 (or the pseudogene TRBV3-2) and TRBJ2-7; maybe TRBD1 (5 bases). V lost 4 bases and J 3 bases, leaving 7 bases between the germline ends. The length of the CDR3 is 12 residues. Germline V CDR1 and CDR2: LGHDT, YNNKEL (reference sequence). Here the CDR3 reads CASSRGRYEQYF. DNA for the CDR3: TGTGCCAGCAGCCGGGGCCGCTACGAGCAGTACTTC.

The chain links TRBV12-3 or TRBV12-4 to TRBJ1-2; tentatively, D is TRBD1 (5 bases). The CDR3 covers 13 residues. V was trimmed by 3 bases and J by 5 bases, leaving 10 bases between them. The CDR3 bases are TGTGCCAGCAGTTTTTCCAGGGCGTATGGCTACACCTTC. It specifies CASSFSRAYGYTF.

The chain has TRBV5-8 and TRBJ2-1, with D unclear. This CDR3 is built from 16 residues. The V end lost 4 bases, the J end lost 0 bases, and 14 bases lay between the germline ends. The germline CDR1 and CDR2 sequences are SGHTS and YDEGEE. The CDR3 sequence is CASSIHGRSSYNEQFF. CDR3 DNA: TGTGCCAGCAGCATCCATGGACGCAGCTCCTACAATGAGCAGTTCTTC.

Concerning this clone itself: The same CDR3 arises from other DNA sequences in this sample as well. The chain recombines TRBV7-9 with TRBJ1-2; 7 bases line up with TRBD1. V was clipped by 5 bases and J by 1 base; unmatched bases: 4. Germline V gene lookup returns CDR1 SEHNR and CDR2 FQNEAQ (reference sequence). The CDR3 contains 14 residues. CDR3 loop: CASSLGQDNYGYTF. The CDR3 DNA sequence: TGTGCCAGCAGCCTCGGACAGGATAACTATGGCTACACCTTC. Variable domain in full (rest from reference TRBV7-9 and TRBJ1-2): DTGVSQNPRHKITKRGQNVTFRCDPISEHNRLYWYRQTLGQGPEFLTYFQNEAQLEKSRLLSDRFSAERPKGSFSTLEIQRTEQGDSAMYLCASSLGQDNYGYTFGSGTRLTVV.

The chain uses TRBV10-1 and TRBJ2-1, with TRBD2 matching 9 bases. The junction had 11 bases not matched to a gene; V was cut back by 8 bases and J by 6 bases. From germline, CDR1 is WNHNN and CDR2 SYGVQD (reference sequence). This CDR3 region has 15 residues. The CDR3 sequence: CASPTVRGGSNEQFF. The DNA for the CDR3 is TGCGCCAGCCCGACAGTGCGGGGGGGCTCCAATGAGCAGTTCTTC.

The rearrangement links TRBV6-5 to TRBJ1-4; TRBD1 aligns across 8 bases. CDR1 is MNHEY, CDR2 SVGAGI, per germline. V shed 6 bases and J 7 bases; nucleotides not matched to a gene: 10. The CDR3 extends over 15 amino acids. The CDR3 DNA follows: TGTGCCAGCAGCCACAGGACAGGGCCGATTGAAAAACTGTTTTTT. Translating gives CASSHRTGPIEKLFF.

V usage is TRBV6-5 and J usage is TRBJ1-1; no clear D gene. Looked up from germline, CDR1 is MNHEY and CDR2 is SVGAGI. The V and J ends lost 0 bases and 0 bases respectively, with 8 bases between them. CDR3 length: 15 amino acids. CDR3 sequence: CASSYSGILNTEAFF. CDR3 DNA sequence: TGTGCCAGCAGTTACTCTGGCATTTTGAACACTGAAGCTTTCTTT.

This CDR3 reads CASSLSSGGLTDTQYF. The CDR3 DNA is TGTGCCAGCAGCTTGTCTAGCGGGGGCCTCACAGATACGCAGTATTTT. The chain joins TRBV11-2 to TRBJ2-3, with 10 bases aligning to TRBD2. CDR3 length: 16 residues. Per germline, CDR1 SGHAT and CDR2 FQNNGV. J was trimmed by 2 bases and V by 3 bases; bases with no gene match: 5. The full variable domain, with the rest looked up from reference TRBV11-2 and TRBJ2-3, is EAGVAQSPRYKIIEKRQSVAFWCNPISGHATLYWYQQILGQGPKLLIQFQNNGVVDDSQLPKDRFSAERLKGVDSTLKIQPAKLEDSAVYLCASSLSSGGLTDTQYFGPGTRLTVL.

The chain employs TRBV4-2 and TRBJ2-7; 9 bases are a match to TRBD1. The germline V gene has CDR1 LGHNA and CDR2 YNFKEQ. V gave up 4 bases and J gave up 6 bases; unmatched junction bases: 4. The CDR3 has 13 residues. The CDR3 reads CASSRDRVSEQYF. The CDR3 region has the DNA TGTGCCAGCAGCCGGGACAGGGTATCCGAGCAGTACTTC.

This clone was seen once. The CDR3 is CASSVPGLAYEQFF. In DNA, the CDR3 is TGTGCCAGTAGTGTGCCGGGACTAGCGTATGAGCAGTTCTTC. The chain uses TRBV19 and TRBJ2-1; 10 bases match TRBD2. Unmatched junction bases numbered 6, after V lost 5 bases and J lost 8 bases. The CDR3 is 14 residues long. Germline CDR1 and CDR2: LNHDA and SQIVND (reference sequence).

The chain joins TRBV5-1 to TRBJ1-3; 9 bases are a match to TRBD1. Losses at the gene ends were 4 bases for V and 4 bases for J; bases not matched to a gene: 6. CDR3 length: 15 residues. Germline values: CDR1 SGHRS, CDR2 YFSETQ. The CDR3 DNA is TGCGCCAGCAGCCCCCGGACAGGGGAAGGAAACACCATATATTTT. It translates to CASSPRTGEGNTIYF.

This clone showed up just once. This chain connects TRBV4-3 to TRBJ1-4, with 9 bases matching TRBD1. The CDR3 spans 16 residues. Germline CDR1 and CDR2: LGHNA and YSLEER. With V trimmed by 0 bases and J by 5 bases, 4 bases remained unmatched. For the CDR3, the DNA is TGCGCCAGCAGCCAAGAAGTGGGACAGGGAAATGAAAAACTGTTTTTT. It specifies CASSQEVGQGNEKLFF.

V and J are TRBV7-2 and TRBJ2-7; D may match TRBD1 or TRBD2 (5 bases each). Germline V CDR1 and CDR2: SGHTA, FQGNSA. The V gene lost 5 bases and the J gene lost 1 base, with 21 bases spanning the gap. The CDR3 is 17 residues long. CDR3 loop: CASSPSRGGPASYEQYF. As DNA, the CDR3 is TGTGCCAGCAGCCCGAGCCGGGGCGGCCCTGCATCCTACGAGCAGTACTTC. Looking up the rest from reference TRBV7-2 and TRBJ2-7 gives the full variable domain: GAGVSQSPSNKVTEKGKDVELRCDPISGHTALYWYRQSLGQGLEFLIYFQGNSAPDKSGLPSDRFSAERTGGSVSTLTIQRTQQEDSAVYLCASSPSRGGPASYEQYFGPGTRLTVT.

The chain carries TRBV10-1 and TRBJ1-1; weak D call: TRBD1 (6 bases). The CDR3 totals 12 residues. Germline CDR1 is WNHNN and CDR2 is SYGVQD (reference sequence). V lost 6 bases and J lost 8, with 13 bases in between. CDR3 bases: TGCGCCAGCAGCGGACAGATTGGGGAAGCTTTCTTT. This gives the protein CASSGQIGEAFF.

This clone appeared a single time. Written as DNA, the CDR3 is TGTGCCAGCAGCCGCGTGGGTCAGCCCCAGCATTTT. It codes for CASSRVGQPQHF. V is TRBV7-8 and J is TRBJ1-5; no definite D call. Germline-derived CDR1 and CDR2 are SGHVS and FQNEAQ. This CDR3 region has 12 residues. V shed 5 bases and J shed 6 bases, with 8 bases lying between them.

This chain joins TRBV28 and TRBJ2-7; D is possibly TRBD1 (5 bases). The V gene's germline CDR1 is MDHEN and CDR2 SYDVKM. Trimming stripped 2 bases from V and 5 bases from J, with 19 bases between. The CDR3 contains 16 residues. Written as DNA, the CDR3 is TGTGCCAGCAGTTTACTGGACAAAATATTCCTGCACGAGCAGTACTTC. This translates into CASSLLDKIFLHEQYF.

As for this clone: One junction end disagrees with the germline gene, perhaps due to a read error. The rearrangement joins TRBV6-2 or TRBV6-3 to TRBJ2-7, with 11 bases lining up with TRBD2. CDR3 length: 14 residues. Germline V gene data show CDR1 as MNHEY and CDR2 as SVGEGT. CDR3 sequence: CASSRSASGGLLDF. CDR3 nucleotides: TGTGCCAGCAGCCGAAGCGCTAGCGGGGGGTTATTGGACTTC.